Given below is one T cell receptor beta chain in context. The antigen is unknown. The same CDR3 is also encoded by other DNA sequences in this sample. The data belong to a study of shared clonotypes between healthy human individuals. Study summary: The cohort comprised a couple of women and a few men. Their ages spanned 18 to 49 years.

TCRdb keeps only in-frame clones here, not all; method: immunoSEQ multiplex PCR. The sample records about 1.5 million clones, 96% being singletons. CD4+ cell separation produced CD45RA+ naive and CD45RA-negative memory subsets. Broader study findings: Blood was the sole source, and tissue repertoires probably differ. Across a handful of donors, naive CD4 shared roughly 5.1%, naive CD8 over 3%, memory CD4 roughly 2.5%, memory CD8 0.4%.

The CDR3 extends over 12 amino acids. Germline V lookup: CDR1 LNHDA, CDR2 SQIVND (reference sequence). Trimming took off 7 bases at V and 4 bases at J, with 7 bases between the two ends. The sequence came from a young man in good health. The chain combines TRBV19 with TRBJ2-2; D possibly corresponds to TRBD2 (6 bases). Sequenced sample: naive CD4+ T cells sorted from blood. Sample subset: CD45RA+ positively selected. This chain's CDR3 is CASMRGTGELFF. CDR3 bases: TGTGCCAGTATGCGGGGCACCGGGGAGCTGTTTTTT. The full variable domain, in which reference TRBV19 and TRBJ2-2 provide the parts outside the CDR3, is DGGITQSPKYLFRKEGQNVTLSCEQNLNHDAMYWYRQDPGQGLRLIYYSQIVNDFQKGDIAEGYSVSREKKESFPLTVTSAQKNPTAFYLCASMRGTGELFFGEGSRLTVL.